This T cell receptor beta chain appears in the sequencing data of a study of blood T cell repertoires in COVID-19 (dated by TCRdb to about 2020). For the study in its entirety: Collaborator samples came from the United States, Italy and Spain and covered acute and convalescent phases of COVID-19. The prospective study material was composed of cDNA or gDNA derived from T cells, B-cell-depleted T cells, or PBMCs. The dataset comprised deeply sampled blood TCRbeta repertoires from subjects exposed to, actively infected with, or recovered from COVID-19. The repertoires were released in a freely available public database intended as a resource for research on the immune response to SARS-CoV-2. The samples were drawn from the first 160 participants of the ongoing ImmuneRACE study and from 950 to 1,500 subjects provided by 6 global collaborators. Sample metadata almost always included a de-identified subject ID, COVID-19 status, age in years and sex. Where available, HLA class I and class II types were taken from metadata supplied by the sample provider and were not determined by assay-based typing. Broad study findings and their caveats: The amount of clinical and demographic metadata varied by source and participant and was provided uncurated.

For this chain, trimming is 4 bases at the V end and 5 bases at the J end, and the number of junction bases without a gene match is 11. Taken from the germline V gene (reference sequence), the CDR1 and CDR2 loops are LGHDT and YNNKEL. The CDR3 contains 16 residues, cysteine and phenylalanine counted. The sequence is cut down to CDR3 DNA, 48 bases in frame from base 1. A remark on this clone: Its specific antigen is unknown. The input lacks base qualities; no much larger clone sits a single base away.

Each collaborating institution followed its own protocols to collect whole blood in K2EDTA tubes. For TCRbeta analysis, collaborators shipped samples as frozen whole blood, isolated PBMCs, or DNA extracted from either of those sample types. The immunoSEQ Assay, a bias-controlled multiplex PCR, was used to amplify TCRbeta CDR3 regions from genomic DNA. For the original study's pipeline: The number of nucleated cells in each sample was estimated by amplification of reference gene primers within the assay. Sequence reads were collapsed and filtered to measure the absolute abundance of every unique TCRbeta CDR3 rearrangement. For each sample, productive Simpson clonality was calculated as the square root of Simpson's diversity index over productive rearrangements. Not all clones reach the TCRdb copy of this immuneACCESS table, which keeps in-frame sequences only. Checked studies attribute under half of the gap to unresolved V genes and leave the rest unexplained. Clone size and the V and J calls come from that table; the DNA yielded D and trimming. The table for this sample lists 95,000 to 120,000 clones; around 83% of them were counted only once. 4% to 4.5% of the sample is held by the ten biggest clonotypes.

The receptor chain draws on TRBV3-1 (or the pseudogene TRBV3-2) and TRBJ2-7; TRBD1 aligns with 10 central bases. The TCR was taken from a woman aged 70-85 years with acute or convalescent COVID-19. The sequencing sample was made of peripheral blood. The bases are TGTGCCAGCAGCCCCCACGTTGGGGACAGGGGCCACGAGCAGTACTTC. Translated, it gives CASSPHVGDRGHEQYF.